This record concerns one TCR beta chain sequence. It has no known antigen specificity. There are no base qualities to consult, and no much larger clone falls within one base. Germline trimming amounts to 4 bases on V and 7 bases on J, with 5 as the count of junction bases outside the gene matches. Looking up the germline V gene (reference sequence) yields CDR1 SGHKS and CDR2 YYEKEE. Spanning cysteine to phenylalanine, the CDR3 consists of 14 amino acids. Of all the DNA, just the CDR3 is kept, 42 bases in frame from base 1. Preparation of the library involved PCR. Reads for this sample came from an Illumina HiSeq 2500. TCR library preparation used molecular barcoding, with unique molecular identifiers applied to normalize quantification of the TCRbeta repertoire. The public reads were reprocessed in TCRdb via fastp at Q25 and MiXCR, keeping in-frame beta chains. One record per CDR3 amino acid sequence lists the most common genes and DNA. The sample table records about 980,000 distinct CDR3 sequences; about 29% of these occur just once. Approximately 30% of the sample goes to the ten largest clones.

This entry belongs to a study of T-cell reconstitution after alpha-beta-depleted transplantation in children (dated by TCRdb to 2016 to 2018). Study-wide context: T-cell immune reconstitution after TCRalphabeta/CD19-depleted allogeneic hematopoietic cell transplantation in children was quantitatively tracked in the study by means of TCR repertoire profiling.

Explained via the paper, the treatment or condition label denotes: allogeneic hematopoietic cell transplantation with graft depleted of TCRalphabeta T cells and CD19 B cells. The children who served as transplant recipients had been given grafts of TCRalphabeta/CD19-depleted allogeneic hematopoietic cells. Overall study results and their limits: Over the following months the frequencies of hyperexpanded clones went down, and after one year T-cell counts and TCRbeta diversity were mostly credited to newly produced T cells. In some patients, high TCRbeta diversity at day 60 was attributed to recipient T cells and intrathymic progenitors that had survived conditioning. The apparently early alphabetaT-cell count recovery about two months after transplant was reportedly dependent on only several hundred rapidly expanded clones derived from non-depleted graft cells.

This receptor was obtained from a boy under two years old who had a stem cell transplant for SCID, so the T cells may come from the graft donor. Sequencing was performed on PBMCs, mostly from graft donor cells, taken 360 days after TCRalphabeta/CD19-depleted stem cell transplant. The V and J segments used are TRBV5-5 and TRBJ2-4, with 10 bases aligning to TRBD1. The CDR3 in this case is CASSPWTGGNIQYF. In nucleotide form, the sequence is TGTGCCAGCAGCCCTTGGACAGGGGGTAACATTCAGTACTTC.